Listed here are 27 T cell receptor beta chains from one sample, sequenced in a study of vaccination and CD4 T cells after COVID-19 (dated 2022 in TCRdb). These receptors are not linked to any known antigen. Library creation used PCR. The instrument was an Illumina iSeq 100. At the Johns Hopkins FTIC core, DNA from the cultured CD4+ T cells underwent TCR sequencing with the Oncomine TCR Beta short-read assay. Using fastp at Q25 and MiXCR, TCRdb reprocessed the public reads and kept productive beta chains. Each entry is one CDR3 protein sequence, shown with its most common DNA and genes. The sample profile shows fewer than 20,000 distinct CDR3 sequences; around 60% of them were found once. The ten top clones hold about 8% of the sample. The sample's treatment or condition, from its label and the paper: roughly 10-day PBMC culture with coronavirus spike peptide pools or control peptides (ViraFEST assay).

The sequencing input was CD4+ T cells from blood, cultured in vitro. The receptor set was obtained from a human donor who had recovered from COVID-19.

This clonotype was detected a few times. The chain's CDR3 is CASIGLAGGPDTGELFF. The CDR3 coding sequence is TGTGCCAGCATAGGACTAGCGGGAGGGCCCGACACCGGGGAGCTGTTTTTT. V gene TRBV6-1 combines with J gene TRBJ2-2; 15 bases agree with TRBD2. V shed 7 bases and J 3 bases; nucleotides not matched to a gene: 6. The CDR3 is 17 residues long. CDR1 is MNHNS and CDR2 is SASEGT in the germline V gene.

This chain connects TRBV11-2 to TRBJ2-1; D not resolved. The CDR3 runs to 17 residues. CDR1 and CDR2 (germline): SGHAT, FQNNGV. V gave up 0 bases and J gave up 6 bases, with 18 bases separating them. In DNA, the CDR3 is TGTGCCAGCAGCTTAGATCAATTGGTACCCGCTTTCAATGAGCAGTTCTTC. This translates into CASSLDQLVPAFNEQFF. Variable domain in full (rest from reference TRBV11-2 and TRBJ2-1): EAGVAQSPRYKIIEKRQSVAFWCNPISGHATLYWYQQILGQGPKLLIQFQNNGVVDDSQLPKDRFSAERLKGVDSTLKIQPAKLEDSAVYLCASSLDQLVPAFNEQFFGPGTRLTVL.

Only a few counts were recorded for this clonotype. This CDR3 is CASSERSGPYEQYF. In nucleotides, the CDR3 is TGTGCCAGCAGTGAGCGGTCCGGCCCCTACGAGCAGTACTTC. This rearrangement joins TRBV2 to TRBJ2-7; D unclear. CDR1 SNHLY and CDR2 FYNNEI come from the germline V gene. The CDR3 has 14 residues. V was pared by 3 bases and J by 2 bases, with 11 bases between. Using reference TRBV2 and TRBJ2-7 for the parts outside the CDR3, the full variable domain is EPEVTQTPSHQVTQMGQEVILRCVPISNHLYFYWYRQILGQKVEFLVSFYNNEISEKSEIFDDQFSVERPDGSNFTLKIRSTKLEDSAMYFCASSERSGPYEQYFGPGTRLTVT.

The chain recombines TRBV19 with TRBJ1-1; 10 bases are a match to TRBD1. This CDR3 spans 16 amino acids. Germline V gene data show CDR1 as LNHDA and CDR2 as SQIVND (reference sequence). The V and J ends lost 4 bases and 1 base, in that order; junction bases with no gene match: 6. This chain's CDR3 is CASSKSGTGANTEAFF. The CDR3 region has the DNA TGTGCCAGTAGTAAATCCGGGACAGGGGCGAACACTGAAGCTTTCTTT.

This clonotype has only one observation. Here the CDR3 DNA reads TGTGCCACCAGTGACCAGACTAGCGGGAGCTACGAGCAGTACTTC. Amino acid sequence: CATSDQTSGSYEQYF. The chain uses TRBV24-1 and TRBJ2-7; 12 bases line up with TRBD2. The CDR3 loop spans 15 amino acids. With V trimmed by 4 bases and J by 3 bases, 3 bases remained unmatched. Germline V gives CDR1 KGHDR, CDR2 SFDVKD.

The J gene is TRBJ1-2, the V gene TRBV21-1; the table's D gene call, TRBD1, was not cross checked with the DNA. TRBV21-1 is listed as a pseudogene. The CDR3 runs to 14 residues. The CDR3 spells CASRDDGGNVGYTF. CDR3 nucleotides: TGTGCCAGCAGAGACGACGGGGGAAACGTCGGCTACACCTTC.

The chain combines TRBV6-1 with TRBJ1-2, with D possibly TRBD1 on 5 matching bases. Germline lookup yields CDR1 MNHNS and CDR2 SASEGT. V gave up 6 bases and J gave up 4 bases, with 18 bases separating them. The CDR3 is 15 residues long. The CDR3 protein is CASRADLQGGYGYTF. CDR3 bases: TGTGCCAGCAGAGCCGACCTTCAGGGAGGCTATGGCTACACCTTC.

This clonotype was seen a few times. The chain uses TRBV7-9 and TRBJ2-2; possible D gene TRBD1, 6 bases. CDR1 and CDR2 from the germline V gene are SEHNR and FQNEAQ (reference sequence). This CDR3 has 14 amino acids. V gave up 7 bases and J gave up 3 bases, with 12 bases separating them. The CDR3 DNA reads TGTGCCAGCAACAGGGTGACGGACACCGGGGAGCTGTTTTTT. This encodes CASNRVTDTGELFF.

V gene TRBV2 combines with J gene TRBJ2-7; D might be TRBD1 (5 bases). The V end was cut by 6 bases, the J end by 6 bases, with 18 bases between. CDR3 length: 14 amino acids. Germline V lookup: CDR1 SNHLY, CDR2 FYNNEI. CDR3 loop: CASRIQAGRSEQYF. The CDR3 nucleotides are TGTGCCAGCAGGATCCAGGCAGGGCGATCCGAGCAGTACTTC.

The rearrangement joins TRBV19 to TRBJ2-1; TRBD2 matches 7 bases. Germline trimming cut 5 bases from V and 9 bases from J; bases unmatched to any gene: 10. Per germline, CDR1 LNHDA and CDR2 SQIVND (reference sequence). This CDR3 is built from 14 residues. CDR3 nucleotide sequence: TGTGCCAGTAGTCGACCCGCTAGCGGAGGTGAGCAGTTCTTC. Amino acids: CASSRPASGGEQFF.

The chain couples TRBV20-1 to TRBJ1-5; TRBD1 matches 7 bases. Germline CDR1 is DFQATT and CDR2 is SNEGSKA (reference sequence). Trimming cost V 1 base and J 6 bases; bases outside gene matches: 12. This CDR3 comprises 16 residues. The CDR3 nucleotides read TGCAGTGCTAGAGTTGACAGGGCCTCTTCGGGTCAGCCCCAGCATTTT. This encodes CSARVDRASSGQPQHF.

In its sample, this clonotype was seen a few times. This chain uses TRBV7-8 with TRBJ2-7; 11 bases fit TRBD1. The CDR3 spans 14 residues. V dropped 5 bases and J dropped 6; count of bases not matched to a gene: 6. From germline, CDR1 is SGHVS and CDR2 FQNEAQ. DNA for the CDR3: TGTGCCAGCAGCCCAGCGGGACAGGGGGGCGAGCAGTACTTC. Translated: CASSPAGQGGEQYF.

The chain combines TRBV7-2 with TRBJ2-1, with unresolved D. Trimming stripped 1 base from V and 1 base from J, with 2 bases between. Germline V gene lookup returns CDR1 SGHTA and CDR2 FQGNSA. CDR3 size: 13 residues. CDR3 in DNA: TGTGCCAGCAGCTTAGATTCCTACAATGAGCAGTTCTTC. It specifies CASSLDSYNEQFF.

V and J are TRBV7-8 and TRBJ1-5, with D tentatively TRBD1 (6 bases). Germline values: CDR1 SGHVS, CDR2 FQNEAQ. Trimming took off 5 bases at V and 5 bases at J, with 16 bases between the two ends. The CDR3 has 15 amino acids. The CDR3 sequence is CASSEDRILHQPQHF. CDR3 DNA sequence: TGTGCCAGCAGCGAAGACAGGATCCTCCATCAGCCCCAGCATTTT. Complete variable domain (other parts from reference TRBV7-8 and TRBJ1-5): GAGVSQSPRYKVAKRGQDVALRCDPISGHVSLFWYQQALGQGPEFLTYFQNEAQLDKSGLPSDRFFAERPEGSVSTLKIQRTQQEDSAVYLCASSEDRILHQPQHFGDGTRLSIL.

V is TRBV7-2 and J is TRBJ1-5, with a tentative D call TRBD1 (6 bases). The CDR3 sequence is 15 residues long. The germline V and J ends were trimmed by 5 bases and 2 bases, with 13 bases remaining between them. Per the germline V gene, CDR1 is SGHTA and CDR2 is FQGNSA. The CDR3 sequence: CASSPEGGGNQPQHF. DNA for the CDR3: TGTGCCAGCAGCCCGGAGGGGGGCGGCAATCAGCCCCAGCATTTT.

V gene TRBV6-2 or TRBV6-3 combines with J gene TRBJ1-2; D unresolved. The CDR3 runs to 14 residues. Germline V gene data show CDR1 as MNHEY and CDR2 as SVGEGT. V gave up 0 bases and J gave up 4 bases, with 9 bases separating them. This chain's CDR3 is CASSYSTPPYGYTF. In nucleotides, the CDR3 is TGTGCCAGCAGTTACTCGACCCCACCCTATGGCTACACCTTC.

V gene TRBV15 combines with J gene TRBJ2-4; 7 nucleotides align to TRBD2. The CDR3 totals 17 residues. The germline gives CDR1 LNHNV, CDR2 YYDKDF (reference sequence). The trim removed 0 bases at V and 5 bases at J, leaving 10 bases unmatched. The CDR3 region has the DNA TGTGCCACCAGCAGAGAGTTGACTAGCTTACCAGAAAACATTCAGTACTTC. It is translated as CATSRELTSLPENIQYF.

As to this clonotype: The missing conserved phenylalanine or tryptophan at the end of this CDR3 makes a read error likely. The rearrangement joins TRBV12-3 or TRBV12-4 to TRBJ1-5, with 8 nucleotides matching TRBD1. The trim removed 8 bases at V and 1 base at J, leaving 1 base unmatched. This CDR3 region has 13 residues. The chain's CDR3 is CASRTGSNQPQHS. The CDR3 nucleotides read TGTGCCAGCCGGACAGGGAGCAATCAGCCCCAGCATTCT.

There are a few counts of this clonotype. V and J are TRBV7-2 and TRBJ2-1; D not resolved. The CDR3 totals 15 residues. CDR1 is SGHTA and CDR2 is FQGNSA in the germline V gene. V was shortened by 5 bases and J by 0 bases, with 11 bases between the two germline ends. In DNA, the CDR3 is TGTGCCAGCAGCGGGCCAAGGGCCTCCTACAATGAGCAGTTCTTC. Residues: CASSGPRASYNEQFF.

This clonotype occurred once. The chain joins TRBV25-1 to TRBJ1-3; no firm D call. Germline assignment: CDR1 MGHDK and CDR2 SYGVNS. The length of the CDR3 is 12 residues. The ends were cut back, 5 bases at V and 2 bases at J, with 4 bases in the middle. The CDR3 nucleotides read TGTGCCAGCAGTAATACTGGAAACACCATATATTTT. It codes for CASSNTGNTIYF.

V gene TRBV3-1 combines with J gene TRBJ1-5; D unresolved. CDR1 LGHDT and CDR2 YNNKEL come from the germline V gene (reference sequence). V lost 0 bases and J lost 5, with 14 bases in between. The CDR3 is 16 amino acids. DNA of the CDR3: TGTGCCAGCAGCCAAGACCCGGACGGAAACTATCAGCCCCAGCATTTT. This sequence encodes CASSQDPDGNYQPQHF.

V is TRBV3-1 and J is TRBJ1-1, with 7 bases that match TRBD1. Germline V gene data show CDR1 as LGHDT and CDR2 as YNNKEL (reference sequence). The V and J ends lost 4 bases and 1 base, in that order; junction bases with no gene match: 3. The CDR3 is made up of 14 amino acids. The CDR3 sequence: CASSPRGGNTEAFF. The DNA for the CDR3 is TGTGCCAGCAGCCCCAGGGGGGGGAACACTGAAGCTTTCTTT.

This clonotype was seen a few times. The V call is TRBV20-1, the J call TRBJ1-3; 7 nucleotides agree with TRBD1. V lost 5 bases and J lost 2; bases outside the gene matches: 3. The germline gives CDR1 DFQATT, CDR2 SNEGSKA (reference sequence). This CDR3 contains 13 residues. This chain's CDR3 is CSAGQAAGNTIYF. The CDR3 DNA reads TGCAGTGCTGGACAGGCCGCTGGAAACACCATATATTTT.

J is TRBJ2-1 and V is TRBV20-1, with 7 bases aligning to TRBD1. V shed 3 bases and J 3 bases; nucleotides not matched to a gene: 20. The CDR3 consists of 19 residues. Germline V gene sequence: CDR1 DFQATT, CDR2 SNEGSKA (reference sequence). The CDR3 sequence: CSASVMRGPPIPGYNEQFF. CDR3 coding DNA: TGCAGTGCTAGTGTGATGAGGGGGCCACCCATTCCTGGCTACAATGAGCAGTTCTTC.

The sample holds one count of this clonotype. The rearrangement links TRBV7-3 to TRBJ2-1, with TRBD2 matching 7 bases. In germline, CDR1 is SGHTA, CDR2 FQGTGA. The CDR3 consists of 14 residues. Trimming cost V 5 bases and J 7 bases; bases outside gene matches: 8. CDR3 sequence (DNA): TGTGCCAGCAGCCTCCCGGGTAGCGGGAATGAGCAGTTCTTC. The encoded protein is CASSLPGSGNEQFF.

This clonotype has just a few counts. CDR3 DNA sequence: TGTGCCAGCAGTTCTAACTATGGCTACACCTTC. Protein product: CASSSNYGYTF. The chain carries TRBV11-2 and TRBJ1-2; D not certain. This CDR3 has 11 amino acids. Looked up from germline, CDR1 is SGHAT and CDR2 is FQNNGV. V lost 6 bases and J 0 bases, leaving 2 bases between the germline ends.

The CDR3 nucleotides are TGTGCCAGCAGCAGGGGGCCCTTCTACGAGCAGTACTTC. Its protein is CASSRGPFYEQYF. The gene calls are TRBV6-2 or TRBV6-3 and TRBJ2-7, with 8 positions matching TRBD1. This CDR3 spans 13 amino acids. Trimming cost V 6 bases and J 3 bases; bases outside gene matches: 4. From germline, CDR1 is MNHEY and CDR2 SVGEGT.